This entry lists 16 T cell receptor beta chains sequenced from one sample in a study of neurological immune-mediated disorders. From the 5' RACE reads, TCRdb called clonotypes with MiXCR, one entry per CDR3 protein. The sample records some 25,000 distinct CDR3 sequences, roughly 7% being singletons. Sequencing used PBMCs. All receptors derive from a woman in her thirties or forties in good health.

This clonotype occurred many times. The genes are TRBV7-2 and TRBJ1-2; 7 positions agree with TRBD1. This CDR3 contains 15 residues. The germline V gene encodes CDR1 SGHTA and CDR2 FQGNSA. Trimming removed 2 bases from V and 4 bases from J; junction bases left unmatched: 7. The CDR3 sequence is CASSLPTGSSYGYTF. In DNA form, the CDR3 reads TGTGCCAGCAGCTTACCGACAGGGAGCAGCTATGGCTACACCTTC.

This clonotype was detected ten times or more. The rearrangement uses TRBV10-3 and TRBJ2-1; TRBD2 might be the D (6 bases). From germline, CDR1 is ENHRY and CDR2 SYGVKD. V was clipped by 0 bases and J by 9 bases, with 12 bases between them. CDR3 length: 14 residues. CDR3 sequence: CAISESPGVSEQFF. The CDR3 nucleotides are TGTGCCATCAGTGAGTCGCCGGGGGTGAGTGAGCAGTTCTTC.

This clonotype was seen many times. CDR3 protein: CASSPPGSSQYF. CDR3 nucleotide sequence: TGTGCCAGCAGCCCCCCTGGATCGTCCCAGTACTTC. This chain links TRBV7-2 with TRBJ2-5; no reliable D call. The CDR3 extends over 12 amino acids. V lost 5 bases and J lost 9, with 13 bases in between. Germline assignment: CDR1 SGHTA and CDR2 FQGNSA.

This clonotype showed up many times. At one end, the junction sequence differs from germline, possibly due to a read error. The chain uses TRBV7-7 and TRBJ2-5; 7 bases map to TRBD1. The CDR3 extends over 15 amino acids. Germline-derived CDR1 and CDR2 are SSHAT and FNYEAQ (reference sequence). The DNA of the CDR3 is TGTGCTAGCAGCTACTCCGGGACAGTAAAAGAGACCCAGTACTTC. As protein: CASSYSGTVKETQYF.

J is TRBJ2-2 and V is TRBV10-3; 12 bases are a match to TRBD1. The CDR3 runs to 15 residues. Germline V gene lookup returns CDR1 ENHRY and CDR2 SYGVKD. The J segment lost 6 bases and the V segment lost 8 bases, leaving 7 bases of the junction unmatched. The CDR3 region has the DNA TGTGCCATCGGTCCCGGGACAGGGGGCTCCGGGGAGCTGTTTTTT. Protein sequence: CAIGPGTGGSGELFF.

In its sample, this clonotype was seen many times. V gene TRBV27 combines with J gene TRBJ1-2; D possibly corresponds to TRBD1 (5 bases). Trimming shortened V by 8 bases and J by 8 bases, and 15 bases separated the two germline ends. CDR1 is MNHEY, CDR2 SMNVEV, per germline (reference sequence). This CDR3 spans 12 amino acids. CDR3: CASGSQAGGYTF. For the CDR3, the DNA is TGTGCCAGCGGGTCACAGGCTGGGGGCTACACCTTC.

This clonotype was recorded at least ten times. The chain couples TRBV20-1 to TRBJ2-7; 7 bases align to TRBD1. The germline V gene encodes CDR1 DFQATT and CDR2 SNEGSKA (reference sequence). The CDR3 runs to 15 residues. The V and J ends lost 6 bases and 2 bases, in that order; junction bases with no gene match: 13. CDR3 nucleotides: TGCAGTGCCGACATTGCCGGGACAGATACCTACGAGCAGTACTTC. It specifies CSADIAGTDTYEQYF.

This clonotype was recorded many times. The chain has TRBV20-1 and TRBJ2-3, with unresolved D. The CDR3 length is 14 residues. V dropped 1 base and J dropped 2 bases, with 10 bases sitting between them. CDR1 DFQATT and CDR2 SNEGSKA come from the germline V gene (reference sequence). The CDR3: CSARGQAYTDTQYF. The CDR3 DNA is TGCAGTGCTAGAGGGCAGGCCTACACAGATACGCAGTATTTT.

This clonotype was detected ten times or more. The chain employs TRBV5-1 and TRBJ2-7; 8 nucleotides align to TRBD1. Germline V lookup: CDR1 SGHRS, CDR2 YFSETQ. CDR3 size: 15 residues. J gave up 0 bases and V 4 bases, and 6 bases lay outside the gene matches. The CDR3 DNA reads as TGCGCCAGCAGCCGCGGGACAGGATCCTCCTACGAGCAGTACTTC. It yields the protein CASSRGTGSSYEQYF.

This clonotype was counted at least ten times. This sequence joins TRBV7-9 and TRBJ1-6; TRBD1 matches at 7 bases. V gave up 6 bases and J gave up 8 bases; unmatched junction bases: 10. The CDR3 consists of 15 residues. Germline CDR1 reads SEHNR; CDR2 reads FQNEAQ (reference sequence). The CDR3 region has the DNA TGTGCCAGCAGTCCAGGACAGGTTGATGATTCACCCCTCCACTTT. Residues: CASSPGQVDDSPLHF.

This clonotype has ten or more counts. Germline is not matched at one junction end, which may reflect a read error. The CDR3 bases are TGTGCTAGCAGCTCCGACAGGGACAATGAGCAGTTCTTC. Amino acid sequence: CASSSDRDNEQFF. V gene TRBV7-7 combines with J gene TRBJ2-1, with TRBD1 identical over 7 bases. Germline assignment: CDR1 SSHAT and CDR2 FNYEAQ (reference sequence). This CDR3 region has 13 residues.

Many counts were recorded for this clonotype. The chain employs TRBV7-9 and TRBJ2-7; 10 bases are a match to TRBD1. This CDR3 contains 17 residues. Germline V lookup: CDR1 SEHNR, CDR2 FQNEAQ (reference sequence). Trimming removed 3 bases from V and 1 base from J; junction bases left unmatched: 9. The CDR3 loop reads CASSFSGRTGGSYEQYF. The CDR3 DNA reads TGTGCCAGCAGCTTCTCAGGCCGGACAGGGGGATCCTACGAGCAGTACTTC.

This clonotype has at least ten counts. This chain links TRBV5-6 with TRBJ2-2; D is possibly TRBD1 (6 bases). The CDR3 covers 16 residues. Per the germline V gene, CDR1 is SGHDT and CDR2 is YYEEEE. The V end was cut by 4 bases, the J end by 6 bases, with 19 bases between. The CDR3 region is CASSRLEGVNAGELFF. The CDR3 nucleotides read TGTGCCAGCAGCCGGCTCGAGGGGGTCAATGCCGGGGAGCTGTTTTTT.

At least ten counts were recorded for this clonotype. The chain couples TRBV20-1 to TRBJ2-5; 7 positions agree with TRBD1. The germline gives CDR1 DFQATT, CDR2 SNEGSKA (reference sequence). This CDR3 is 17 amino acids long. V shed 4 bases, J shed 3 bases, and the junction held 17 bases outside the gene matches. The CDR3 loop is CSAISPLPRQGEETQYF. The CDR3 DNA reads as TGCAGTGCTATATCCCCTCTTCCCAGACAGGGAGAAGAGACCCAGTACTTC.

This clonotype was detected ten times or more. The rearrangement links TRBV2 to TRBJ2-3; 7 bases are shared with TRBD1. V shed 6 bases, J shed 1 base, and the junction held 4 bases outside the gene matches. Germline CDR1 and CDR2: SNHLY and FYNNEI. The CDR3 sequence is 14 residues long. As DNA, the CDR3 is TGTGCCAGCAGAGCAGACAGGGGCACAGATACGCAGTATTTT. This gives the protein CASRADRGTDTQYF.

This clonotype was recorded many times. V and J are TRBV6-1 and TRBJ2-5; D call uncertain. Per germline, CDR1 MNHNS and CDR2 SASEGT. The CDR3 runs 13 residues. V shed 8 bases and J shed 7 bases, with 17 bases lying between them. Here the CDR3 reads CASRPAGLRTQYF. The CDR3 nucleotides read TGTGCCAGCCGACCCGCTGGGCTGCGGACCCAGTACTTC.